These T cell receptor beta chains were read from a single sample in a study of spatial heterogeneity in lung cancer. A single record per CDR3 protein comes from TCRdb applying MiXCR to the 5' RACE reads. This sample yields around 47,000 distinct CDR3 sequences, of which 7.4% are seen a single time; around 35% belongs to the top ten. Material: PBMCs, obtained at follow-up. These receptors were obtained from a female donor with early-stage non-small cell lung cancer. Each CDR3 is given with its conserved first and last residue. D genes are given only for firm matches.

D gene	J gene	V gene	CDR3 protein
NA	TRBJ2-5	TRBV4-2	CASSPPGLEETQYF
TRBD1	TRBJ2-7	TRBV11-1	CASSNDRGIYEQYF
NA	TRBJ2-3	TRBV29-1	CSVVEAGPSTDTQYF
NA	TRBJ1-1	TRBV29-1	CSVGQRQNTEAFF
TRBD2	TRBJ2-3	TRBV29-1	CSVENPLPGTSGHPATDTQYF
NA	TRBJ1-2	TRBV7-9	CASSLGAGARIGYTF
NA	TRBJ2-3	TRBV12-3/TRBV12-4	CASSRQMDTQYF
NA	TRBJ2-2	TRBV30	CAWSVYPTRPNRQFTGELFF
TRBD1	TRBJ1-1	TRBV2	CASSEALQGAGGTEAFF
NA	TRBJ2-2	TRBV6-5	CASTEENTGELFF
TRBD1	TRBJ1-4	TRBV2	CASSPTGGNEKLFF
NA	TRBJ2-3	TRBV5-1	CASSPPGADTQYF
NA	TRBJ2-1	TRBV4-1	CASRTKTQASQGEQFF
NA	TRBJ2-5	TRBV19	CASNPGDKQETQYF
NA	TRBJ2-2	TRBV5-1	CASRLGPQRNTGELFF
NA	TRBJ2-3	TRBV19	CASNRRGQSTDTQYF
TRBD1	TRBJ1-6	TRBV27	CASSWTGGSYNSPLHF
TRBD1	TRBJ2-5	TRBV6-6	CASSSGTGGRETQYF
NA	TRBJ1-2	TRBV12-3/TRBV12-4	CASSPMSGGGDLGYTF
NA	TRBJ1-1	TRBV7-2	CASAGARNTEAFF
NA	TRBJ2-7	TRBV20-1	CSARQGTNEQYF
TRBD2	TRBJ2-3	TRBV24-1	CATSDPGTSGGTSTDTQYF
NA	TRBJ2-3	TRBV4-1	CASSLGNSRGDTQYF
TRBD1	TRBJ2-1	TRBV12-3/TRBV12-4	CASSQRTGEDEQFF
NA	TRBJ2-7	TRBV6-1	CASSEDTGTLRKQYF
NA	TRBJ1-3	TRBV28	CASSQGYGNTIYF
NA	TRBJ2-2	TRBV20-1	CSARSQVGAAGELFF
NA	TRBJ2-7	TRBV5-1	CASSGNPGSYSTYEQYF
NA	TRBJ1-6	TRBV7-9	CASRAEQNSPLHF
TRBD2	TRBJ2-5	TRBV7-3	CASSPGAGGLETQYF
TRBD2	TRBJ2-1	TRBV20-1	CSAYTLVAGEYNEQFF
NA	TRBJ2-3	TRBV3-1	CASSQRTDTQYF
NA	TRBJ2-5	TRBV18	CASSPYKGLAEETQYF
NA	TRBJ2-7	TRBV19	CASSNRDRPPYEQYF
TRBD2	TRBJ2-5	TRBV10-3	CAISNPVYGAGDYPYF
NA	TRBJ1-5	TRBV6-2/TRBV6-3	CASSSRPKSGNQPQHF
TRBD2	TRBJ2-3	TRBV20-1	CSAPQSSGGRGDTQYF